This T cell receptor (beta chain) emerged from a study of CD8+ T cells in alopecia areata. In each case, RNA was isolated and then reverse transcribed into cDNA as the sequencing template. Generated by immunoSEQ multiplex PCR, the TCRdb table keeps only in-frame clones and is missing some. The sample records 110,000 to 150,000 clones, 45% to 60% being singletons. Indicated treatment: oral pan-JAK inhibitor, 5-10 mg twice daily. This clone was observed a few times. Per the germline V gene, CDR1 is ENHRY and CDR2 is SYGVKD. V gave up 0 bases and J gave up 8 bases, with 11 bases separating them. The CDR3 length is 15 residues.

The TCR sequence derives from a human donor with alopecia areata. This specimen was CD8+ T cells sorted from blood, taken at week 4, from a patient treated with tofacitinib. V usage is TRBV10-3 and J usage is TRBJ1-6; possibly TRBD1 for D (5 bases). The CDR3 is CAISESPGLDSPLHF. CDR3 DNA sequence: TGTGCCATCAGTGAGTCGCCGGGGCTGGATTCACCCCTCCACTTT.